The 14 T cell receptor beta chains reported below all come from one sample, sequenced in a study of identical twins. TCRdb re-called the 5' RACE reads through MiXCR, storing one row per CDR3 protein. The sample includes approximately 490,000 distinct CDR3 sequences, under 25% of them seen just once. This sample was shared with a second study, whose subject was yellow fever vaccine responses in identical twins.

Specimen: CD4+ T cells sorted from blood. These receptors were collected from a woman in her late teens or twenties in good health.

The J gene is TRBJ2-7, the V gene TRBV14; 8 bases are a match to TRBD2. This CDR3 contains 16 residues. The V gene's germline CDR1 is SGHDN and CDR2 FVKESK. Trimming took 1 base from V and 2 from J; bases not matched to a gene: 7. The DNA of the CDR3 is TGTGCCAGCAGCCAAGTGCGGGGGGCACCTCCCTACGAGCAGTACTTC. It codes for CASSQVRGAPPYEQYF.

The V and J genes are TRBV20-1 and TRBJ2-1; TRBD2 agrees at 9 bases. CDR1 is DFQATT, CDR2 SNEGSKA, per germline (reference sequence). The J segment lost 0 bases and the V segment lost 3 bases, leaving 12 bases of the junction unmatched. The CDR3 covers 18 residues. CDR3 protein: CSASRGSGGPLSYNEQFF. For the CDR3, the DNA is TGCAGTGCTAGTCGTGGTAGCGGGGGCCCTCTCTCCTACAATGAGCAGTTCTTC.

This clonotype showed up just a few times. The chain recombines TRBV10-2 with TRBJ2-1; D is unresolved. The CDR3 runs 14 residues. The V end lost 3 bases, the J end lost 6 bases, and 12 bases lay between the germline ends. CDR1 and CDR2 from the germline V gene are WSHSY and SAAADI. Written as DNA, the CDR3 is TGCGCCAGCAGTGACATCGGCGGTTCCAATGAGCAGTTCTTC. Translation gives CASSDIGGSNEQFF.

The CDR3 region has the DNA TGTGCCAGCTGGGGCCTAGGGAGTACAGATACGCAGTATTTT. Translation gives CASWGLGSTDTQYF. The rearrangement uses TRBV28 and TRBJ2-3; D could derive from TRBD1 or TRBD2 (5 bases each). V lost 8 bases to trimming and J lost 3 bases, with 15 bases between them. The CDR3 loop spans 14 amino acids. The germline CDR1 and CDR2 sequences are MDHEN and SYDVKM.

The sample holds a few counts of this clonotype. The V call is TRBV5-5, the J call TRBJ1-1; 8 nucleotides agree with TRBD1. This CDR3 is 13 amino acids long. CDR1 and CDR2 from the germline V gene are SGHKS and YYEKEE (reference sequence). Losses at the gene ends were 2 bases for V and 11 bases for J; bases not matched to a gene: 8. The CDR3 sequence is CASSLVQGARAFF. In nucleotides, the CDR3 is TGTGCCAGCAGCTTAGTGCAGGGGGCCCGGGCTTTCTTT.

The chain links TRBV20-1 to TRBJ1-4; TRBD1 aligns across 9 bases. The CDR3 consists of 14 residues. CDR1 DFQATT and CDR2 SNEGSKA come from the germline V gene (reference sequence). V shed 2 bases and J 7 bases; nucleotides not matched to a gene: 5. For the CDR3, the DNA is TGCAGTGCTAGAAGCGGGACAGGGCGTGAAAAACTGTTTTTT. Translated: CSARSGTGREKLFF.

The V gene is TRBV9, the J gene TRBJ2-1; D not certain. CDR1 is SGDLS, CDR2 YYNGEE, per germline. CDR3 size: 15 residues. V lost 4 bases and J lost 3, with 14 bases in between. The CDR3 reads CASSFGKFRYNEQFF. The CDR3 DNA reads TGTGCCAGCAGCTTCGGAAAGTTTCGCTACAATGAGCAGTTCTTC. Complete variable domain (other parts from reference TRBV9 and TRBJ2-1): DSGVTQTPKHLITATGQRVTLRCSPRSGDLSVYWYQQSLDQGLQFLIQYYNGEERAKGNILERFSAQQFPDLHSELNLSSLELGDSALYFCASSFGKFRYNEQFFGPGTRLTVL.

Only a few counts were recorded for this clonotype. V usage is TRBV27 and J usage is TRBJ2-7; D ambiguous. CDR3 size: 14 residues. The germline CDR1 and CDR2 sequences are MNHEY and SMNVEV (reference sequence). Trimming removed 3 bases at V and 3 bases at J, with 12 bases between. CDR3 nucleotide sequence: TGTGCCAGCAGTTTCTGTCCGACTGACTACGAGCAGTACGTC. This translates into CASSFCPTDYEQYV.

In nucleotides, the CDR3 is TGTGCCAGCAGACGACAGGGGGCTGGAGATACGCAGTATTTT. This codes for CASRRQGAGDTQYF. This sequence joins TRBV12-3 or TRBV12-4 and TRBJ2-3, with TRBD1 identical over 10 bases. V lost 6 bases, J lost 5 bases, and 5 bases stayed unmatched. This CDR3 comprises 14 residues.

This chain connects TRBV28 to TRBJ2-7; 7 bases align to TRBD2. CDR1 is MDHEN, CDR2 SYDVKM, per germline. J lost 3 bases, V lost 3 bases, and 14 bases had no gene match. CDR3 length: 17 residues. The CDR3 DNA follows: TGTGCCAGCAGTTTGTGGCATGGGCTAGCGGACAACTACGAGCAGTACTTC. Its protein is CASSLWHGLADNYEQYF.

This chain joins TRBV7-7 and TRBJ2-5; D gene unclear. This CDR3 region has 14 residues. CDR1 and CDR2 from the germline V gene are SSHAT and FNYEAQ (reference sequence). V lost 1 base and J lost 2, with 8 bases in between. This CDR3 is CASSLVGLQETQYF. CDR3 in DNA: TGTGCCAGCAGCTTAGTGGGTCTTCAAGAGACCCAGTACTTC.

This clonotype was counted only a few times. CDR3 DNA sequence: TGTGCCAGCAGCTTAGGTTTTGCTGGGGCCAACGTCCTGACTTTC. As protein: CASSLGFAGANVLTF. This chain connects TRBV11-2 to TRBJ2-6; D call uncertain. Germline V gene lookup returns CDR1 SGHAT and CDR2 FQNNGV. This CDR3 region has 15 residues. Trimming pared 1 base from V and 2 bases from J, leaving 6 bases between.

This clonotype turned up a few times. The V call is TRBV5-1, the J call TRBJ2-2; the D gene is possibly TRBD1 (6 bases). V lost 5 bases and J 4 bases, leaving 21 bases between the germline ends. This CDR3 has 17 amino acids. Germline V CDR1 and CDR2: SGHRS, YFSETQ. The CDR3 region has the DNA TGCGCCAGCAGTCCAGACAGGTGGACTTTTATCACCGGGGAGCTGTTTTTT. Protein product: CASSPDRWTFITGELFF.

The chain links TRBV19 to TRBJ2-2; D possibly corresponds to TRBD1 (6 bases). Germline loops: CDR1 LNHDA, CDR2 SQIVND (reference sequence). This CDR3 has 15 residues. V dropped 4 bases and J dropped 5 bases, with 14 bases sitting between them. This CDR3 is CASSTTTGWTGELFF. In DNA form, the CDR3 reads TGTGCCAGTAGTACAACCACAGGGTGGACCGGGGAGCTGTTTTTT.